The 12 T cell receptor beta chains listed next were all sequenced from one sample in a study of CD8 T cells in Susac syndrome. The RNA, 0.5 to 1 ug, was put through reverse transcription using random hexamers. TCRdb redid the calling of the immunoSEQ multiplex PCR reads with MiXCR, one entry per CDR3 protein. The sample shows 65,000 to 95,000 distinct CDR3 sequences, approximately 95% of them seen only once. Sequencing used CD8+ T cells from PBMCs. These receptors were obtained from a human donor with Susac syndrome.

The V and J genes are TRBV15 and TRBJ1-2; 10 nucleotides align to TRBD1. Trimming at V came to 3 bases and at J to 4 bases, leaving 11 bases not matched to a gene. The germline CDR1 and CDR2 sequences are LNHNV and YYDKDF (reference sequence). This CDR3 contains 17 residues. The CDR3 sequence is CATSRDRDRGLFYGYTF. CDR3 nucleotide sequence: TGTGCCACCAGCAGGGACCGGGACAGGGGCCTTTTCTATGGCTACACCTTC.

The chain combines TRBV20-1 with TRBJ1-1, with D hard to call. The CDR3 covers 13 residues. V lost 0 bases to trimming and J lost 3 bases, with 8 bases between them. Germline V gives CDR1 DFQATT, CDR2 SNEGSKA (reference sequence). The CDR3 sequence is CSARDNWDTEAFF. CDR3 sequence (DNA): TGCAGTGCTAGAGATAATTGGGACACTGAAGCTTTCTTT.

This rearrangement joins TRBV6-2 or TRBV6-3 to TRBJ2-7; D perhaps matches TRBD2 (5 bases). The V gene lost 2 bases and the J gene lost 5 bases, with 7 bases spanning the gap. The length of the CDR3 is 12 residues. The germline CDR1 and CDR2 sequences are MNHEY and SVGEGT. CDR3 DNA sequence: TGTGCCAGCAGTTACGAGGGTGACGAGCAGTACTTC. This translates into CASSYEGDEQYF.

V is TRBV11-2 and J is TRBJ1-2, with 8 bases aligning to TRBD1. CDR3 length: 21 amino acids. Per germline, CDR1 SGHAT and CDR2 FQNNGV. The junction had 27 bases not matched to a gene; V was cut back by 5 bases and J by 4 bases. The CDR3 protein is CASSQPLLQGGLTDWSYGYTF. CDR3 in DNA: TGTGCCAGCAGCCAACCTCTCCTACAGGGGGGATTGACTGATTGGTCCTATGGCTACACCTTC.

CDR3 sequence: CASSPPGRGFSYEQYF. DNA of the CDR3: TGCGCCAGCAGCCCCCCGGGACGGGGGTTTAGTTACGAGCAGTACTTC. The rearrangement joins TRBV5-1 to TRBJ2-7, with a tentative D call TRBD2 (6 bases). V was trimmed by 4 bases and J by 4 bases, leaving 21 bases between them. The CDR3 sequence is 16 residues long. Germline V lookup: CDR1 SGHRS, CDR2 YFSETQ.

The gene calls are TRBV19 and TRBJ1-5; TRBD1 might be the D (5 bases). The CDR3 totals 14 residues. The V end was cut by 7 bases, the J end by 7 bases, with 17 bases between. CDR1 and CDR2 (germline): LNHDA, SQIVND (reference sequence). The CDR3 spells CASTMGGTGQPQHF. CDR3 in DNA: TGTGCCAGTACCATGGGAGGGACTGGGCAGCCCCAGCATTTT.

This chain links TRBV7-9 with TRBJ1-2; D is unresolved. Germline V gene sequence: CDR1 SEHNR, CDR2 FQNEAQ (reference sequence). The CDR3 is 10 residues long. Trimming shortened V by 4 bases and J by 12 bases, and 9 bases separated the two germline ends. The CDR3 DNA reads TGTGCCAGCAGCTCGGACTTCCACACCTTC. Residues: CASSSDFHTF. The full variable domain, rest sourced from reference TRBV7-9 and TRBJ1-2, is DTGVSQNPRHKITKRGQNVTFRCDPISEHNRLYWYRQTLGQGPEFLTYFQNEAQLEKSRLLSDRFSAERPKGSFSTLEIQRTEQGDSAMYLCASSSDFHTFGSGTRLTVV.

This chain uses TRBV7-8 with TRBJ2-3; 13 nucleotides match TRBD2. There are 16 residues in the CDR3. With 5 bases clipped from V and 5 bases from J, the junction kept 7 bases outside the gene matches. CDR1 and CDR2 (germline): SGHVS, FQNEAQ. CDR3 DNA sequence: TGTGCCAGCAGCCCGGGACTAGCGGGAAGCGTAGATACGCAGTATTTT. Protein product: CASSPGLAGSVDTQYF.

In its sample, this clonotype was seen once. V is TRBV4-3 and J is TRBJ2-7; 12 bases agree with TRBD2. Looked up from germline, CDR1 is LGHNA and CDR2 is YSLEER. This CDR3 contains 18 residues. V lost 0 bases, J lost 7 bases, and 13 bases stayed unmatched. Written as DNA, the CDR3 is TGCGCCAGCAGCCAAGATGATCCGCGACTAGCGGGAGCGGGAGAGCAGTACTTC. Protein product: CASSQDDPRLAGAGEQYF.

The rearrangement uses TRBV20-1 and TRBJ2-7, with D uncertain. The CDR3 runs 15 residues. Germline V gives CDR1 DFQATT, CDR2 SNEGSKA (reference sequence). Between the trimmed V and J ends, which lost 0 bases and 0 bases, there was a span of 12 bases. The CDR3 DNA is TGCAGTGCTAGAGAATGGCAGGAGAGCTCCTACGAGCAGTACTTC. It specifies CSAREWQESSYEQYF.

This chain uses TRBV4-1 with TRBJ2-6; weak D call: TRBD1 (6 bases). This CDR3 comprises 16 residues. The germline CDR1 and CDR2 sequences are MGHRA and YSYEKL. V shed 3 bases and J shed 0 bases, with 9 bases lying between them. CDR3 in amino acids: CASSQVTGSGANVLTF. The DNA for the CDR3 is TGCGCCAGCAGCCAGGTGACAGGCTCTGGGGCCAACGTCCTGACTTTC.

The V call is TRBV28, the J call TRBJ2-5; D ambiguous. Trimming pared 3 bases from V and 1 base from J, leaving 12 bases between. Germline V gene data show CDR1 as MDHEN and CDR2 as SYDVKM. This CDR3 contains 15 residues. The CDR3: CASSFVIGTQETQYF. The CDR3 DNA is TGTGCCAGCAGTTTTGTAATAGGAACCCAAGAGACCCAGTACTTC.